The next 32 T cell receptor beta chains were all read from a single sample in a study of cytomegalovirus exposure and HLA in healthy donors. PCR primers comprised 60 Vbeta and 13 Jbeta primers. Sequencing was performed with immunoSEQ multiplex PCR; in TCRdb, only in-frame clones are kept and a portion is missing. The sample yields about 140,000 clones, around 79% seen once. Specimen: PBMCs. The receptors originated from a female donor in good health and CMV-seronegative.

This chain joins TRBV15 and TRBJ1-1, with a weak D call TRBD1 (5 bases). Germline-derived CDR1 and CDR2 are LNHNV and YYDKDF (reference sequence). The V gene lost 8 bases and the J gene lost 0 bases, with 13 bases spanning the gap. This CDR3 is 14 amino acids long. The CDR3 region has the DNA TGTGCCACCTGTCGTAGGGGCGTGAACACTGAAGCTTTCTTT. Protein product: CATCRRGVNTEAFF. The full variable domain, rest sourced from reference TRBV15 and TRBJ1-1, is DAMVIQNPRYQVTQFGKPVTLSCSQTLNHNVMYWYQQKSSQAPKLLFHYYDKDFNNEADTPDNFQSRRPNTSFCFLDIRSPGLGDTAMYLCATCRRGVNTEAFFGQGTRLTVV.

About this clone: One end of the junction is discordant with germline, which a read error may explain. The rearrangement joins TRBV20-1 to TRBJ2-7, with TRBD2 identical over 9 bases. Germline V lookup: CDR1 DFQATT, CDR2 SNEGSKA (reference sequence). The CDR3 has 11 residues. In DNA form, the CDR3 reads TGCAGTGCTCATTCCGGGACTAGCTCCTCGTTC. Amino acid sequence: CSAHSGTSSSF.

V usage is TRBV5-1 and J usage is TRBJ2-1; 9 nucleotides align to TRBD2. With V trimmed by 0 bases and J by 6 bases, 4 bases remained unmatched. CDR3 length: 15 amino acids. Per the germline V gene, CDR1 is SGHRS and CDR2 is YFSETQ. The CDR3 region is CASSLEAGGANEQFF. The CDR3 DNA follows: TGCGCCAGCAGCTTGGAAGCGGGAGGAGCCAATGAGCAGTTCTTC.

The chain combines TRBV4-3 with TRBJ2-3; 9 bases agree with TRBD2. With 2 bases clipped from V and 1 base from J, the junction kept 4 bases outside the gene matches. The V gene's germline CDR1 is LGHNA and CDR2 YSLEER. The CDR3 runs to 16 residues. Here the CDR3 DNA reads TGCGCCAGCAGCCAAAATAGCGGGGGCCGCACAGATACGCAGTATTTT. This encodes CASSQNSGGRTDTQYF.

V usage is TRBV6-4 and J usage is TRBJ2-1; D not certain. CDR1 MRHNA and CDR2 SNTAGT come from the germline V gene. This CDR3 is 13 amino acids long. The V and J ends lost 10 bases and 10 bases respectively, with 20 bases between them. CDR3 bases: TGTGCCACGTCAGAGACCCAGGTCGGCGAGCAGTTCTTC. It encodes CATSETQVGEQFF.

CDR3 protein: CASSSDNSGNTYEQYF. CDR3 DNA sequence: TGCGCCAGCAGCTCCGACAATAGCGGGAACACCTACGAGCAGTACTTC. This chain uses TRBV4-3 with TRBJ2-7; 8 bases map to TRBD2. This CDR3 has 16 amino acids. Germline CDR1 and CDR2: LGHNA and YSLEER. The V and J ends lost 5 bases and 2 bases, in that order; junction bases with no gene match: 11.

This clone has a handful of counts. The gene calls are TRBV2 and TRBJ1-1; no definite D call. V was cut by 4 bases and J by 3 bases, with 9 bases left in between. This CDR3 contains 13 residues. CDR1 is SNHLY and CDR2 is FYNNEI in the germline V gene. Here the CDR3 reads CASSVRGHTEAFF. In DNA, the CDR3 is TGTGCCAGCAGTGTTCGAGGGCACACTGAAGCTTTCTTT.

The sample holds a few counts of this clone. The rearrangement links TRBV19 to TRBJ2-5; possibly TRBD2 for D (6 bases). V gave up 3 bases and J gave up 5 bases, with 13 bases separating them. Germline loops: CDR1 LNHDA, CDR2 SQIVND (reference sequence). The CDR3 runs 14 residues. CDR3 in DNA: TGTGCCAGTAGTATGGCGGGGAGGCAGGAGACCCAGTACTTC. Amino acid sequence: CASSMAGRQETQYF. The entire variable domain, with the rest obtained from reference TRBV19 and TRBJ2-5, is as follows: DGGITQSPKYLFRKEGQNVTLSCEQNLNHDAMYWYRQDPGQGLRLIYYSQIVNDFQKGDIAEGYSVSREKKESFPLTVTSAQKNPTAFYLCASSMAGRQETQYFGPGTRLLVL.

This chain joins TRBV20-1 and TRBJ1-2; D call uncertain. From germline, CDR1 is DFQATT and CDR2 SNEGSKA (reference sequence). Deletions cut 4 bases from V and 8 bases from J, with 11 bases between. The CDR3 loop spans 11 amino acids. CDR3 sequence: CSATVVRGYTF. CDR3 DNA: TGCAGTGCTACCGTAGTTCGAGGCTACACCTTC.

The genes are TRBV7-2 and TRBJ2-1; D is possibly TRBD2 (6 bases). V lost 6 bases and J 12 bases, leaving 15 bases between the germline ends. CDR1 is SGHTA, CDR2 FQGNSA, per germline. The CDR3 has 12 amino acids. The CDR3 loop is CASSWTIAAQFF. In DNA, the CDR3 is TGTGCCAGCAGTTGGACTATAGCGGCGCAGTTCTTC.

This clone showed up just a few times. The chain uses TRBV5-6 and TRBJ2-7; D might be TRBD2 (5 bases). Trimming took off 4 bases at V and 1 base at J, with 9 bases between the two ends. The CDR3 contains 13 residues. Per the germline V gene, CDR1 is SGHDT and CDR2 is YYEEEE. This CDR3 is CASSPGVSYEQYF. CDR3 bases: TGTGCCAGCAGCCCCGGGGTTTCCTACGAGCAGTACTTC.

This clone was counted only a few times. This chain joins TRBV5-1 and TRBJ1-4; 9 nucleotides line up with TRBD1. Trimming cost V 0 bases and J 10 bases; bases outside gene matches: 4. The CDR3 loop spans 14 amino acids. Germline V gene lookup returns CDR1 SGHRS and CDR2 YFSETQ. CDR3 residues: CASSLEQGAGKLFF. CDR3 sequence (DNA): TGCGCCAGCAGCTTGGAACAGGGGGCGGGAAAACTGTTTTTT.

The chain joins TRBV18 to TRBJ2-7; 10 bases map to TRBD2. The germline gives CDR1 KGHSH, CDR2 LQKENI. The J segment lost 7 bases and the V segment lost 6 bases, leaving 9 bases of the junction unmatched. CDR3 size: 14 residues. The CDR3 bases are TGTGCCAGCTCCCCTAGCGGGGGAAATCGGGAGCAGTACTTC. It encodes CASSPSGGNREQYF.

This clone was observed once. V is TRBV9 and J is TRBJ2-4, with 9 bases fitting TRBD1. The CDR3 totals 16 residues. Germline V gives CDR1 SGDLS, CDR2 YYNGEE. V lost 7 bases, J lost 4 bases, and 12 bases stayed unmatched. DNA for the CDR3: TGTGCCAGCGCCCTAAGTCCCGGGACAGGGAAAAACATTCAGTACTTC. It encodes CASALSPGTGKNIQYF.

This clone was seen once. V and J are TRBV13 and TRBJ2-7; 9 positions agree with TRBD1. V gave up 4 bases and J gave up 5 bases; unmatched junction bases: 6. The CDR3 spans 14 residues. Per germline, CDR1 PRHDT and CDR2 FYEKMQ (reference sequence). CDR3: CASSYGTGIHEQYF. CDR3 DNA sequence: TGTGCCAGCAGCTACGGGACAGGGATCCACGAGCAGTACTTC. Full variable domain (missing parts from reference TRBV13 and TRBJ2-7): AAGVIQSPRHLIKEKRETATLKCYPIPRHDTVYWYQQGPGQDPQFLISFYEKMQSDKGSIPDRFSAQQFSDYHSELNMSSLELGDSALYFCASSYGTGIHEQYFGPGTRLTVT.

This chain's CDR3 is CASALTGLAGELFF. CDR3 bases: TGTGCCAGCGCCCTTACAGGGTTGGCCGGGGAGCTGTTTTTT. This sequence joins TRBV7-6 and TRBJ2-2; possibly TRBD1 for D (6 bases). The CDR3 has 14 amino acids. With 8 bases removed from V and 6 bases from J, the gap between germline ends came to 16 bases. Germline lookup yields CDR1 SGHVS and CDR2 FNYEAQ.

This chain connects TRBV18 to TRBJ2-1, with 7 nucleotides matching TRBD2. CDR1 is KGHSH and CDR2 is LQKENI in the germline V gene. The V segment lost 3 bases and the J segment 0 bases; nucleotides outside the gene matches: 2. The CDR3 has 15 amino acids. DNA of the CDR3: TGTGCCAGCTCACCGGGAGGGCTCTCCTACAATGAGCAGTTCTTC. Its protein product is CASSPGGLSYNEQFF.

This rearrangement joins TRBV27 to TRBJ2-1, with D possibly being TRBD2 (7 bases). The CDR3 length is 15 residues. CDR1 MNHEY and CDR2 SMNVEV come from the germline V gene (reference sequence). Between the trimmed V and J ends, which lost 4 bases and 7 bases, there was a span of 17 bases. The CDR3 loop is CASSSLGGANNEQFF. The CDR3 DNA sequence: TGTGCCAGCAGTTCACTGGGGGGGGCCAATAATGAGCAGTTCTTC.

The chain is built from TRBV7-9 and TRBJ2-1; unclear D gene. In germline, CDR1 is SEHNR, CDR2 FQNEAQ (reference sequence). CDR3 length: 11 residues. V was trimmed by 4 bases and J by 9 bases, leaving 7 bases between them. The CDR3 sequence is CASSYLSEQFF. As DNA, the CDR3 is TGTGCCAGCAGCTATCTGTCTGAGCAGTTCTTC.

Only a few counts were recorded for this clone. The J gene is TRBJ2-1, the V gene TRBV6-5, with D perhaps TRBD2 (6 bases). Looked up from germline, CDR1 is MNHEY and CDR2 is SVGAGI. This CDR3 region has 15 residues. V lost 6 bases and J lost 0, with 12 bases in between. CDR3 amino acids: CASRGDFSSYNEQFF. The DNA for the CDR3 is TGTGCCAGCAGGGGGGACTTCTCCTCCTACAATGAGCAGTTCTTC.

The rearrangement joins TRBV7-9 to TRBJ2-1, with 9 bases that match TRBD2. V was pared by 5 bases and J by 8 bases, with 4 bases of the junction left unmatched. Germline assignment: CDR1 SEHNR and CDR2 FQNEAQ (reference sequence). The CDR3 is 13 residues long. CDR3 loop: CASSRAGGDEQFF. CDR3 in DNA: TGTGCCAGCAGCCGCGCGGGAGGGGATGAGCAGTTCTTC. The whole variable domain, remainder taken from reference TRBV7-9 and TRBJ2-1, is DTGVSQNPRHKITKRGQNVTFRCDPISEHNRLYWYRQTLGQGPEFLTYFQNEAQLEKSRLLSDRFSAERPKGSFSTLEIQRTEQGDSAMYLCASSRAGGDEQFFGPGTRLTVL.

CDR3 region: CASSPMRQGSSYEQYF. CDR3 DNA sequence: TGCGCCAGCAGTCCAATGAGACAGGGTTCTTCCTACGAGCAGTACTTC. V gene TRBV23-1 combines with J gene TRBJ2-7; 7 nucleotides align to TRBD1. TRBV23-1 is noted as an ORF with a role that remains uncertain. J lost 1 base, V lost 4 bases, and 10 bases had no gene match. The CDR3 is 16 residues long.

The chain recombines TRBV9 with TRBJ1-4; D is unclear. Germline V gives CDR1 SGDLS, CDR2 YYNGEE. The CDR3 is 15 residues long. The germline V and J ends were trimmed by 0 bases and 3 bases, with 9 bases remaining between them. CDR3 residues: CASSVGGRPNEKLFF. The DNA for the CDR3 is TGTGCCAGCAGCGTAGGCGGCAGACCTAATGAAAAACTGTTTTTT.

The CDR3 here is CASSPGTPSSDTQYF. CDR3 nucleotide sequence: TGTGCCAGCAGTCCCGGGACACCCTCGTCCGATACGCAGTATTTT. The chain has TRBV27 and TRBJ2-3, with D maybe TRBD1 (6 bases). This CDR3 spans 15 amino acids. Germline CDR1 and CDR2: MNHEY and SMNVEV (reference sequence). Trimming cost V 5 bases and J 6 bases, with 18 bases left between them.

About this clone: Different DNA sequences within this sample yield the same CDR3. CDR3 residues: CASSLTSGSYNEQFF. CDR3 bases: TGCGCCAGCAGCTTGACTAGCGGATCCTACAATGAGCAGTTCTTC. This chain links TRBV5-1 with TRBJ2-1, with 8 bases that match TRBD2. This CDR3 has 15 residues. Germline V gene data show CDR1 as SGHRS and CDR2 as YFSETQ. Losses at the gene ends were 1 base for V and 1 base for J; bases not matched to a gene: 1.

The chain links TRBV29-1 to TRBJ2-7; TRBD2 matches 14 bases. Unmatched junction bases numbered 14, after V lost 7 bases and J lost 6 bases. Germline values: CDR1 SQVTM, CDR2 ANQGSEA. CDR3 size: 16 residues. CDR3 nucleotide sequence: TGCAGCGCCAGGGACAGTGGGACTAGCGGGAGTTCCGAGCAGTACTTC. Its translation is CSARDSGTSGSSEQYF.

V is TRBV28 and J is TRBJ2-7; D possibly corresponds to TRBD2 (5 bases). Germline V gene data show CDR1 as MDHEN and CDR2 as SYDVKM. CDR3 size: 13 residues. V was shortened by 3 bases and J by 6 bases, with 12 bases between the two germline ends. CDR3 region: CASSFIGSGEQYF. CDR3 in DNA: TGTGCCAGCAGTTTCATCGGAAGCGGCGAGCAGTACTTC.

V gene TRBV30 combines with J gene TRBJ2-5; 9 bases fit TRBD1. With the DNA end fitting TRBJ2-7 better, the J assignment may be wrong. The length of the CDR3 is 14 residues. Germline loops: CDR1 GTSNPN, CDR2 SVGIG (reference sequence). The DNA of the CDR3 is TGTGCCTGGAGTCGGGGACAGGGATCCTACGAGCAGTACTTC. Its protein product is CAWSRGQGSYEQYF.

V usage is TRBV4-3 and J usage is TRBJ2-4; 8 bases match TRBD1. The CDR3 runs to 16 residues. Germline values: CDR1 LGHNA, CDR2 YSLEER. J lost 3 bases, V lost 2 bases, and 6 bases had no gene match. The CDR3 sequence is CASSQWAGGNKNIQYF. For the CDR3, the DNA is TGCGCCAGCAGCCAATGGGCAGGGGGCAACAAAAACATTCAGTACTTC.

The CDR3 DNA sequence: TGTGCCAGCAGCATTACAGGGGGCTATTCCTATAGCAATCAGCCCCAGCATTTT. Translated: CASSITGGYSYSNQPQHF. This chain links TRBV5-6 with TRBJ1-5, with 9 bases identical to TRBD1. Germline values: CDR1 SGHDT, CDR2 YYEEEE. The CDR3 runs 18 residues. Germline trimming cut 4 bases from V and 0 bases from J; bases unmatched to any gene: 11.

This chain joins TRBV29-1 and TRBJ1-1; tentative D call: TRBD1 (6 bases). Germline CDR1 is SQVTM and CDR2 is ANQGSEA. The CDR3 spans 13 residues. The germline V and J ends were trimmed by 0 bases and 1 base, with 6 bases remaining between them. The CDR3 sequence is CSVEEGANTEAFF. The CDR3 bases are TGCAGCGTTGAAGAGGGGGCGAACACTGAAGCTTTCTTT.

The chain combines TRBV2 with TRBJ1-2; the match to TRBD1 covers 8 bases. Germline-derived CDR1 and CDR2 are SNHLY and FYNNEI. The V and J ends lost 0 bases and 8 bases, in that order; junction bases with no gene match: 8. The length of the CDR3 is 15 residues. The CDR3 bases are TGTGCCAGCAGTGAAGCGAAGACAGGGGCATCCGGCTACACCTTC. Amino acids: CASSEAKTGASGYTF. Combining the CDR3 with reference TRBV2 and TRBJ1-2 gives the whole variable domain EPEVTQTPSHQVTQMGQEVILRCVPISNHLYFYWYRQILGQKVEFLVSFYNNEISEKSEIFDDQFSVERPDGSNFTLKIRSTKLEDSAMYFCASSEAKTGASGYTFGSGTRLTVV.